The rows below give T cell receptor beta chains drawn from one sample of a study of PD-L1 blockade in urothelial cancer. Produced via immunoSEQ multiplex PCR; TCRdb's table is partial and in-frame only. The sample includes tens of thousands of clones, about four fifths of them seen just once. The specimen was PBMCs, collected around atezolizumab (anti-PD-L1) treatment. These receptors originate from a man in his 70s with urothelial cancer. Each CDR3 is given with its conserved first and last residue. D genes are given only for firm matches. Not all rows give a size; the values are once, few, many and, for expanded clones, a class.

CDR3aa: CASSGQGREKLFF
CDR3nt: TGTGCCAGCAGTGGACAGGGACGCGAAAAACTGTTTTTT
d_gene: TRBD1
abundance: .
j_gene: TRBJ1-4
v_gene: TRBV6-4

CDR3aa: CASSLAVGGDQPQHF
CDR3nt: TGTGCCAGCAGCTTAGCTGTCGGGGGTGACCAGCCCCAGCATTTT
d_gene: .
abundance: .
j_gene: TRBJ1-5
v_gene: TRBV7-2

CDR3aa: CASSGTSGHRDEQYF
CDR3nt: TGTGCCAGCAGCGGGACTAGCGGCCACCGGGACGAGCAGTACTTC
d_gene: TRBD2
abundance: .
j_gene: TRBJ2-7
v_gene: TRBV6-1

CDR3aa: CASSEGRLAGGLREQFF
CDR3nt: TGTGCCAGCAGTGAAGGGCGGCTAGCGGGAGGCCTCAGGGAGCAGTTCTTC
d_gene: TRBD2
abundance: once
j_gene: TRBJ2-1
v_gene: TRBV2

CDR3aa: CASSPPPAVPYTDTQYF
CDR3nt: TGTGCCAGCAGCCCTCCTCCTGCGGTCCCATACACAGATACGCAGTATTTT
d_gene: .
abundance: .
j_gene: TRBJ2-3
v_gene: TRBV28

CDR3aa: CASSTPGQGEEQYF
CDR3nt: TGCGCCAGCAGTACCCCGGGACAGGGGGAGGAGCAGTACTTC
d_gene: TRBD1
abundance: .
j_gene: TRBJ2-7
v_gene: TRBV5-1

CDR3aa: CASGREGGLEAFF
CDR3nt: TGTGCCAGCGGACGAGAAGGGGGCTTGGAAGCTTTCTTT
d_gene: TRBD1
abundance: .
j_gene: TRBJ1-1
v_gene: TRBV2

CDR3aa: CASSLVGGRIYEQFF
CDR3nt: TGCGCCAGCAGCTTGGTCGGGGGGCGCATCTATGAGCAGTTCTTC
d_gene: .
abundance: .
j_gene: TRBJ2-1
v_gene: TRBV5-1

CDR3aa: CASSLFGAADTQYF
CDR3nt: TGTGCCAGCAGCTTGTTTGGGGCGGCAGATACGCAGTATTTT
d_gene: .
abundance: few
j_gene: TRBJ2-3
v_gene: TRBV5-8

CDR3aa: CASSLAGTAQETQYF
CDR3nt: TGTGCCAGCAGCTTAGCCGGGACAGCTCAAGAGACCCAGTACTTC
d_gene: TRBD1
abundance: .
j_gene: TRBJ2-5
v_gene: TRBV7-2

CDR3aa: CASSTRTGGYTF
CDR3nt: TGTGCCAGCAGTACTCGGACAGGTGGCTACACCTTC
d_gene: TRBD1
abundance: .
j_gene: TRBJ1-2
v_gene: TRBV28

CDR3aa: CASSEGLAENEQYF
CDR3nt: TGTGCCAGCTCAGAAGGACTAGCGGAAAACGAGCAGTACTTC
d_gene: TRBD2
abundance: .
j_gene: TRBJ2-7
v_gene: TRBV18

CDR3aa: CASSRVAGHEQYF
CDR3nt: TGTGCCAGTAGCCGGGTTGCCGGCCACGAGCAGTACTTC
d_gene: .
abundance: .
j_gene: TRBJ2-7
v_gene: TRBV19

CDR3aa: CASSLGSGDRANNEQFF
CDR3nt: TGTGCCAGCAGCTTAGGGTCTGGGGACAGGGCTAACAATGAGCAGTTCTTC
d_gene: TRBD1
abundance: .
j_gene: TRBJ2-1
v_gene: TRBV11-3

CDR3aa: CASSSPGQGDTQYF
CDR3nt: TGTGCCAGCAGCTCGCCGGGACAGGGGGATACGCAGTATTTT
d_gene: TRBD1
abundance: .
j_gene: TRBJ2-3
v_gene: TRBV7-6

CDR3aa: CASSGLALSNTGELFF
CDR3nt: TGTGCCAGCAGTGGGCTAGCGCTATCGAACACCGGGGAGCTGTTTTTT
d_gene: .
abundance: .
j_gene: TRBJ2-2
v_gene: TRBV6-1

CDR3aa: CASSGGANRGGYTF
CDR3nt: TGTGCCAGTAGTGGCGGGGCCAATCGAGGTGGCTACACCTTC
d_gene: .
abundance: .
j_gene: TRBJ1-2
v_gene: TRBV19

CDR3aa: CASSRLRGTEAFF
CDR3nt: TGTGCCAGCAGCCGGTTGCGCGGCACTGAAGCTTTCTTT
d_gene: .
abundance: .
j_gene: TRBJ1-1
v_gene: TRBV14

CDR3aa: CAWRPGDEQFF
CDR3nt: TGTGCCTGGAGGCCGGGGGATGAGCAGTTCTTC
d_gene: .
abundance: .
j_gene: TRBJ2-1
v_gene: TRBV30

CDR3aa: CASSSRQAGVNTEAFF
CDR3nt: TGTGCCAGCAGCTCCCGACAGGCAGGAGTGAACACTGAAGCTTTCTTT
d_gene: .
abundance: .
j_gene: TRBJ1-1
v_gene: TRBV7-9

CDR3aa: CASSSGGTEAFF
CDR3nt: TGTGCCAGCTCATCAGGGGGCACTGAAGCTTTCTTT
d_gene: TRBD1
abundance: once
j_gene: TRBJ1-1
v_gene: TRBV18

CDR3aa: CASSRGTSGFSTDTQYF
CDR3nt: TGTGCCAGCAGCCGCGGGACTAGCGGGTTCAGCACAGATACGCAGTATTTT
d_gene: TRBD2
abundance: .
j_gene: TRBJ2-3
v_gene: TRBV7-2

CDR3aa: CASSPTGTGEYEQYF
CDR3nt: TGTGCCAGCAGTCCTACCGGGACAGGGGAGTACGAGCAGTACTTC
d_gene: TRBD1
abundance: .
j_gene: TRBJ2-7
v_gene: TRBV2

CDR3aa: CASSFVRGGRNEQFF
CDR3nt: TGTGCCAGCAGCTTTGTGCGGGGAGGGAGGAATGAGCAGTTCTTC
d_gene: TRBD2
abundance: .
j_gene: TRBJ2-1
v_gene: TRBV5-5

CDR3aa: CASSLALGRRRSDEQFF
CDR3nt: TGTGCCAGCAGCTTAGCACTCGGGAGAAGAAGGTCGGATGAGCAGTTCTTC
d_gene: .
abundance: .
j_gene: TRBJ2-1
v_gene: TRBV13

CDR3aa: CSVSTTSLSEAFF
CDR3nt: TGCAGCGTTTCGACTACCTCCCTGTCTGAAGCTTTCTTT
d_gene: .
abundance: .
j_gene: TRBJ1-1
v_gene: TRBV29-1

CDR3aa: CASGGTGGTDTQYF
CDR3nt: TGTGCCAGTGGAGGGACAGGGGGTACAGATACGCAGTATTTT
d_gene: TRBD1
abundance: .
j_gene: TRBJ2-3
v_gene: TRBV6-5

CDR3aa: CASRGLAGRRPSTDTQYF
CDR3nt: TGTGCCAGTAGGGGACTAGCAGGGCGGAGACCTAGCACAGATACGCAGTATTTT
d_gene: TRBD2
abundance: .
j_gene: TRBJ2-3
v_gene: TRBV19

CDR3aa: CASSTGQGGWEQFF
CDR3nt: TGTGCCAGCAGCACCGGACAGGGTGGGTGGGAGCAGTTCTTC
d_gene: TRBD1
abundance: .
j_gene: TRBJ2-1
v_gene: TRBV13

CDR3aa: CASSHRLAGADSYEQYF
CDR3nt: TGTGCCAGCAGCCACCGACTAGCGGGAGCAGACTCCTACGAGCAGTACTTC
d_gene: TRBD2
abundance: once
j_gene: TRBJ2-7
v_gene: TRBV7-2

CDR3aa: CASSSGTSQTKNIQYF
CDR3nt: TGTGCCAGCAGCAGTGGGACTTCCCAGACCAAAAACATTCAGTACTTC
d_gene: .
abundance: .
j_gene: TRBJ2-4
v_gene: TRBV7-9

CDR3aa: CAWSISFHRRGQNTEAFF
CDR3nt: TGTGCCTGGAGTATTTCGTTCCACCGGAGGGGGCAGAACACTGAAGCTTTCTTT
d_gene: TRBD1
abundance: once
j_gene: TRBJ1-1
v_gene: TRBV30

CDR3aa: CAGGRTSSEQYF
CDR3nt: TGTGCCGGGGGCCGGACTAGCTCCGAGCAGTACTTC
d_gene: TRBD2
abundance: .
j_gene: TRBJ2-7
v_gene: TRBV30

CDR3aa: CASSLAVATQYF
CDR3nt: TGTGCCAGCAGTCTAGCGGTGGCGACCCAGTACTTC
d_gene: TRBD2
abundance: .
j_gene: TRBJ2-5
v_gene: TRBV2

CDR3aa: CASSPFAGSYEQYF
CDR3nt: TGTGCCAGCTCACCATTTGCGGGATCCTACGAGCAGTACTTC
d_gene: .
abundance: .
j_gene: TRBJ2-7
v_gene: TRBV18